These T cell receptor beta chains were read from a single sample in a study of blood T cell repertoires in COVID-19. Some clones are missing from TCRdb's copy, which holds only in-frame ones; the method was immunoSEQ multiplex PCR. The table has approximately 130,000 clones, about four fifths seen once. The source material was PBMCs or T cells enriched from blood (not recorded which). The receptors here all came from a young man who had recovered from COVID-19. CDR3s include the opening cysteine and the closing phenylalanine or tryptophan. The order of the fields is J gene, clone size, V gene, CDR3 length, D gene, CDR3 protein, CDR3 DNA. D genes are given only for firm matches. Only part of the rows carry a size: once, few, many, or a class if the clone is expanded.

>TRBJ2-2|.|TRBV19|14|.
CASSMGQNTGELFF
TGTGCCAGTAGTATGGGACAGAACACCGGGGAGCTGTTTTTT
>TRBJ1-2|.|TRBV4-1|14|.
CASSHHPGDYGYTF
TGCGCCAGCAGCCACCACCCCGGGGACTATGGCTACACCTTC
>TRBJ1-1|.|TRBV5-1|13|TRBD1
CASSLVQGAEAFF
TGCGCCAGCAGCTTGGTACAGGGGGCTGAAGCTTTCTTT
>TRBJ1-1|.|TRBV6-5|14|TRBD1
CASTPGQGALEAFF
TGTGCCAGCACCCCAGGACAGGGGGCCCTTGAAGCTTTCTTT
>TRBJ2-1|.|TRBV24-1|14|.
CATSDPRRGNEQFF
TGTGCCACCAGTGACCCAAGGAGGGGTAATGAGCAGTTCTTC
>TRBJ2-1|.|TRBV10-3|15|TRBD2
CAIGQGLAGGNEQFF
TGTGCCATCGGGCAGGGACTAGCGGGGGGCAATGAGCAGTTCTTC
>TRBJ1-1|once|TRBV2|13|TRBD1
CASMTGISTEAFF
TGTGCCAGCATGACAGGGATAAGCACTGAAGCTTTCTTT
>TRBJ2-2|.|TRBV6-5|16|.
CASSYSEGVNTGELFF
TGTGCCAGCAGTTACTCGGAGGGAGTGAACACCGGGGAGCTGTTTTTT
>TRBJ1-5|few|TRBV5-5|18|TRBD1
CASSLASDRGLWEQPQHF
TGTGCCAGCAGCTTGGCGTCGGACAGGGGGCTTTGGGAGCAGCCCCAGCATTTT
>TRBJ2-2|.|TRBV6-4|16|TRBD2
CASSDSRGGLPGELFF
TGTGCCAGCAGTGACTCCCGGGGGGGTCTACCCGGGGAGCTGTTTTTT
>TRBJ1-5|.|TRBV10-2|13|TRBD1
CASRGTENQPQHF
TGCGCCAGCCGGGGGACAGAAAATCAGCCCCAGCATTTT
>TRBJ1-5|once|TRBV2|15|.
CASSGDNYRNQPQHF
TGTGCCAGCAGTGGGGACAACTATCGCAATCAGCCCCAGCATTTT
>TRBJ1-1|.|TRBV6-4|14|.
CASRYRDGVTEAFF
TGTGCCAGCAGATACAGGGATGGCGTCACTGAAGCTTTCTTT
>TRBJ2-5|.|TRBV3-1/TRBV3-2|13|.
CASSQDLTGTQYF
TGTGCCAGCAGCCAAGACTTGACTGGGACCCAGTACTTC
>TRBJ2-7|.|TRBV4-1|15|TRBD2
CASSATSGSGYEQYF
TGCGCCAGCAGCGCGACTAGCGGGAGTGGCTACGAGCAGTACTTC
>TRBJ1-4|once|TRBV6-2/TRBV6-3|16|TRBD1
CASSDPGQGRAEKLFF
TGTGCCAGCAGTGATCCGGGACAGGGTCGGGCCGAAAAACTGTTTTTT